This TCR beta chain came from a study of OX40 agonist ivuxolimab in advanced cancers. Study overall: Treatment of patients was with ivuxolimab, an agonistic anti-OX40 (CD134) antibody. Every 2 weeks, ivuxolimab was infused into the patients intravenously at between 0.01 and 10 mg/kg. Treatment received earlier with anti-PD-1, anti-PD-L1 or anti-CTLA-4 agents was allowed, and more than 30% had some. Study observations and caveats: On average, CD8+ T cells showed a greater number of expanded clones than CD4+.

Generated by immunoSEQ multiplex PCR, the TCRdb table keeps only in-frame clones and is missing some. The table lists some 25,000 clones, approximately 86% of them singletons. Worth noting for this clone: No antigen is known for it.

V lost 10 bases and J 0 bases, leaving 11 bases between the germline ends. Germline V lookup: CDR1 MNHNS, CDR2 SASEGT. There are 13 residues in the CDR3. The source of this sequence is an adult with an advanced solid tumor such as melanoma, head and neck, liver or kidney cancer. Material: CD4+ or CD8+ T cells sorted from blood, obtained in a trial of the OX40 agonist ivuxolimab. The chain is built from TRBV6-1 and TRBJ2-3; perhaps TRBD1 as D (6 bases). Written as DNA, the CDR3 is TGTGCCACCGGGACATCTAGCACAGATACGCAGTATTTT. Translation: CATGTSSTDTQYF.